Listed here are 8 T cell receptor beta chains from one sample, sequenced in a study of T cell repertoires in cytomegalovirus infection. Using its own MiXCR run on the reads, TCRdb lists one record per CDR3 protein. In the table there are about 310,000 distinct CDR3 sequences, under 20% of which are singletons. Specimen: PBMCs. These receptors were collected from a human donor in good health (CMV status not recorded). Some clones in this sample may be carry-over from other donors' samples.

This clonotype was picked up many times. V gene TRBV7-2 combines with J gene TRBJ2-7, with 13 bases aligning to TRBD2. Trimming took 3 bases from V and 4 from J; bases not matched to a gene: 3. The CDR3 has 15 residues. Germline V lookup: CDR1 SGHTA, CDR2 FQGNSA. The CDR3 is CASSFTSGGEYEQYF. The CDR3 bases are TGTGCCAGCAGCTTTACTAGCGGGGGGGAATACGAGCAGTACTTC.

The sample holds many counts of this clonotype. The V gene is TRBV28, the J gene TRBJ1-1, with TRBD1 as a possible D gene (6 bases). This CDR3 is built from 16 residues. V shed 6 bases and J shed 1 base, with 18 bases lying between them. CDR1 is MDHEN, CDR2 SYDVKM, per germline. In DNA, the CDR3 is TGTGCCAGCAGCCCCGGAGGTCAGGGGCCGAACACTGAAGCTTTCTTT. Residues: CASSPGGQGPNTEAFF.

This clonotype was picked up a small number of times. The V and J genes are TRBV20-1 and TRBJ2-7; a possible D gene is TRBD1 (6 bases). There are 17 residues in the CDR3. Trimming pared 3 bases from V and 0 bases from J, leaving 21 bases between. Germline V gives CDR1 DFQATT, CDR2 SNEGSKA (reference sequence). The CDR3 sequence is CSASPRAGTTNSYEQYF. Here the CDR3 DNA reads TGCAGTGCTAGTCCGAGAGCCGGGACAACGAACTCCTACGAGCAGTACTTC.

This clonotype was recorded a few times. V is TRBV6-6 and J is TRBJ2-5; D possibly uses TRBD1 or TRBD2 (5 bases each). Germline V gene lookup returns CDR1 MNHNY and CDR2 SVGAGI (reference sequence). V was cut by 5 bases and J by 2 bases, with 9 bases left in between. The CDR3 has 13 amino acids. CDR3 in DNA: TGTGCCAGCAGTCGGGACGTACAAGAGACCCAGTACTTC. This codes for CASSRDVQETQYF.

This clonotype came up a few times. The rearrangement links TRBV20-1 to TRBJ1-1, with a possible D match to TRBD1 (5 bases). Germline-derived CDR1 and CDR2 are DFQATT and SNEGSKA (reference sequence). The CDR3 covers 14 residues. The ends were cut back, 3 bases at V and 1 base at J, with 12 bases in the middle. CDR3 region: CSASPGRRNTEAFF. DNA for the CDR3: TGCAGTGCTAGCCCGGGACGGAGGAACACTGAAGCTTTCTTT.

The count of this clonotype is one. This rearrangement joins TRBV27 to TRBJ2-7; no clear D gene. The V end was cut by 4 bases, the J end by 0 bases, with 19 bases between. Germline V CDR1 and CDR2: MNHEY, SMNVEV (reference sequence). There are 17 residues in the CDR3. CDR3 DNA sequence: TGTGCCAGCAGTTATAGCCTGGTCCCGTATGACTCCTACGAGCAGTACTTC. It translates to CASSYSLVPYDSYEQYF.

The sample holds a few counts of this clonotype. The genes are TRBV29-1 and TRBJ1-1; D perhaps matches TRBD1 (5 bases). Trimming shortened V by 6 bases and J by 0 bases, and 11 bases separated the two germline ends. This CDR3 region has 13 residues. CDR1 is SQVTM, CDR2 ANQGSEA, per germline. The CDR3 nucleotides read TGCAGCGTCTACGGGACTGTGAACACTGAAGCTTTCTTT. Protein: CSVYGTVNTEAFF.

Ten or more counts support this clonotype. The CDR3, as DNA: TGCGCCAGCAGCCACGAGATAATGGGGAATCAGCCCCAGCATTTT. As protein: CASSHEIMGNQPQHF. The chain uses TRBV4-1 and TRBJ1-5, with D unresolved. V gave up 3 bases and J gave up 4 bases, with 13 bases separating them. CDR3 size: 15 residues. The germline V gene has CDR1 MGHRA and CDR2 YSYEKL.